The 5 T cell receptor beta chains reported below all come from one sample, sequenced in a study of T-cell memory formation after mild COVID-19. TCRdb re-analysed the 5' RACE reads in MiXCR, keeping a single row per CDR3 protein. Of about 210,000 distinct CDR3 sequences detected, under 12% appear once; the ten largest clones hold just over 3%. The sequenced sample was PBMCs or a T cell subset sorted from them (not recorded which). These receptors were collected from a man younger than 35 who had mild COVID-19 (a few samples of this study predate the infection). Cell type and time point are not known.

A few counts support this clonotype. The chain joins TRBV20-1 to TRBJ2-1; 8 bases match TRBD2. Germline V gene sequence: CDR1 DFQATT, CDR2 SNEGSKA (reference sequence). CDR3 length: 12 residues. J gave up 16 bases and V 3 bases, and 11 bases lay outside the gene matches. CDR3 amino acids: CSASPSGGIVFF. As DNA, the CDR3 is TGCAGTGCTAGTCCGAGCGGGGGTATTGTATTCTTC.

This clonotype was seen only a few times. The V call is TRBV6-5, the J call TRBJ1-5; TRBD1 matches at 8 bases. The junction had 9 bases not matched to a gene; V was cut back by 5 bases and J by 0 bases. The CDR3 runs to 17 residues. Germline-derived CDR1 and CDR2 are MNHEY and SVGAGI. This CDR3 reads CASSPDRASYSNQPQHF. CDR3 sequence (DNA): TGTGCCAGCAGTCCGGACAGGGCCTCTTATAGCAATCAGCCCCAGCATTTT.

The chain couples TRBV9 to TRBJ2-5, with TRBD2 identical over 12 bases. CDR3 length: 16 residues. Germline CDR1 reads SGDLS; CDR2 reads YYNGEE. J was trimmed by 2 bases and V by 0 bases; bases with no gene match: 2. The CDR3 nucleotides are TGTGCCAGCAGCGTAGGGCTAGCGGGGGGGCAAGAGACCCAGTACTTC. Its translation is CASSVGLAGGQETQYF.

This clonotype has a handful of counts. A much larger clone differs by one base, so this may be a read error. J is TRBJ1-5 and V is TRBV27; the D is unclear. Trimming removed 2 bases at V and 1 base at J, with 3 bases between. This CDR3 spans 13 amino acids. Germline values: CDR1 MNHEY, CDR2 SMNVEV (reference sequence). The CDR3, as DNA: TGTGCCAGCAGTTTAAAGAGCAATCAGCCCCAGCATTTT. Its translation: CASSLKSNQPQHF.

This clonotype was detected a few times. The CDR3, as DNA: TGTGCCACCAGTGACAGGAACACCGGGGAGCTGTTTTTT. Its protein is CATSDRNTGELFF. The chain recombines TRBV24-1 with TRBJ2-2; D unresolved. In germline, CDR1 is KGHDR, CDR2 SFDVKD. This CDR3 comprises 13 residues. Trimming removed 4 bases at V and 1 base at J, with 3 bases between.